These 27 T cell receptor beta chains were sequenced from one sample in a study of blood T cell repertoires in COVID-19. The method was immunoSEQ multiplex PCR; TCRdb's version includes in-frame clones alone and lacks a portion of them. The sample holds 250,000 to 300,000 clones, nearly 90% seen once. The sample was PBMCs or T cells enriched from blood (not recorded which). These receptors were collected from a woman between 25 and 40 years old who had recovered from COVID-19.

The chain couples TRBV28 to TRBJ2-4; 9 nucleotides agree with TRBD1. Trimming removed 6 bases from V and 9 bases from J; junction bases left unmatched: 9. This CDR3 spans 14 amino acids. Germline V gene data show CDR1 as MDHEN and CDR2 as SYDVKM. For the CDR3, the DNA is TGTGCCAGCAGGGTACTGGGACAGGGCGGCATTCAGTACTTC. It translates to CASRVLGQGGIQYF.

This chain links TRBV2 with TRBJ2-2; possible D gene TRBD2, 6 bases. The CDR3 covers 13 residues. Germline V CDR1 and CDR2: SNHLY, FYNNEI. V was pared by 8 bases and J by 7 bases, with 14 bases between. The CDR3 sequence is CASGTGAIGELFF. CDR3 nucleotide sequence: TGTGCCAGCGGGACGGGAGCGATCGGGGAGCTGTTTTTT.

The CDR3 bases are TGTGCCAGCAGTCAAACAGGGGGCAGCTATGGCTACACCTTC. Its translation is CASSQTGGSYGYTF. This chain joins TRBV6-4 and TRBJ1-2, with 9 bases fitting TRBD1. This CDR3 contains 14 residues. The ends lost 5 bases at V and 4 bases at J; junction bases unmatched: 5. Germline CDR1 and CDR2: MRHNA and SNTAGT.

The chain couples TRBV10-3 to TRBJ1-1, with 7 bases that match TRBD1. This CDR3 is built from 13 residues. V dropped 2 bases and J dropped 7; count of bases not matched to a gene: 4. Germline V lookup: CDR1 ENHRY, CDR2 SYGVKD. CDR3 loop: CAISERGTVEAFF. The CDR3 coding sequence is TGTGCCATCAGTGAGAGGGGGACAGTTGAAGCTTTCTTT.

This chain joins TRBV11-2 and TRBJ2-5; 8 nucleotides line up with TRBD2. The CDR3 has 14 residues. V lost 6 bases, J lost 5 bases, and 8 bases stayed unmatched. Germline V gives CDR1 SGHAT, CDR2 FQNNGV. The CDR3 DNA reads TGTGCCAGCAGTCCCCCCGGGAGGGCGGAGACCCAGTACTTC. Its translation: CASSPPGRAETQYF.

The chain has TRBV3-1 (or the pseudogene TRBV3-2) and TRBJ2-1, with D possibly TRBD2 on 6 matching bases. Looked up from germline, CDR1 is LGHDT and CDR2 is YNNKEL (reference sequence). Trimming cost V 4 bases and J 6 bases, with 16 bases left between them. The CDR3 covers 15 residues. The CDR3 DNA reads TGTGCCAGCAGCCTCCACTTCCGGAGGGGCAATGAGCAGTTCTTC. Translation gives CASSLHFRRGNEQFF.

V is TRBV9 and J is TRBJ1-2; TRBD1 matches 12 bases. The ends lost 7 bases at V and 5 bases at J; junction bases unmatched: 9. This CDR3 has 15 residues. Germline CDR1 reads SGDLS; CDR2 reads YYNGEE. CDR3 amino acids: CASHPGQGAQYGYTF. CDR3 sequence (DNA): TGTGCCAGCCACCCGGGACAGGGGGCCCAATATGGCTACACCTTC.

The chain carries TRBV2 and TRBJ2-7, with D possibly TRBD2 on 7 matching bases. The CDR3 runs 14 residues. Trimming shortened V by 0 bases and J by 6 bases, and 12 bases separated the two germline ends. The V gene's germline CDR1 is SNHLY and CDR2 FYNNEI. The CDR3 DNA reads TGTGCCAGCAGTGAAGCGGGTAGGGGGGGCGAGCAGTACTTC. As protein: CASSEAGRGGEQYF.

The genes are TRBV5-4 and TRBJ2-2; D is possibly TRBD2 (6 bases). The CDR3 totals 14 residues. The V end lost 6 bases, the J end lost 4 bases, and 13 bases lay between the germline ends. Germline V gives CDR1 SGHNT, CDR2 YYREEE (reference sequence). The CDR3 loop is CASNLGGGTGELFF. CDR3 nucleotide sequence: TGTGCCAGCAACCTTGGGGGAGGCACCGGGGAGCTGTTTTTT.

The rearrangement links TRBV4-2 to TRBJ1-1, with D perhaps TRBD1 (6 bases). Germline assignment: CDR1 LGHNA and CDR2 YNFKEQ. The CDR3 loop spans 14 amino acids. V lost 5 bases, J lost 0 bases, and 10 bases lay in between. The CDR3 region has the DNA TGTGCCAGCAGCAACAGGGAATTGAACACTGAAGCTTTCTTT. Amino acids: CASSNRELNTEAFF.

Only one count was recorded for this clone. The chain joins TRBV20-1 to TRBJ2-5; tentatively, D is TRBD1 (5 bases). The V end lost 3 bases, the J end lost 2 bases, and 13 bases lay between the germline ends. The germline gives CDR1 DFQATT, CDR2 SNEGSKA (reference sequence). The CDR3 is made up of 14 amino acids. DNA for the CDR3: TGCAGTGCTAGTTTCGCAGGGCTTCAAGAGACCCAGTACTTC. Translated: CSASFAGLQETQYF.

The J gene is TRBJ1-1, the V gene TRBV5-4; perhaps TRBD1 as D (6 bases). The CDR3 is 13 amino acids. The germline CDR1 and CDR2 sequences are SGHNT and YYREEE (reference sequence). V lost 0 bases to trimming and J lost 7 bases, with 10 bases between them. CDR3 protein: CASSLGQGNEAFF. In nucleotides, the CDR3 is TGTGCCAGCAGCTTGGGGCAGGGGAATGAAGCTTTCTTT.

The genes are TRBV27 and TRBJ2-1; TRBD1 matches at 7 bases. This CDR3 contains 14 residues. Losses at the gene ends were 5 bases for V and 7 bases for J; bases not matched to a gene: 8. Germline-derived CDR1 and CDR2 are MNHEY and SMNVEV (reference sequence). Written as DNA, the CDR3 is TGTGCCAGCAGTATTGGGACAGCGAGAAATGAGCAGTTCTTC. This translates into CASSIGTARNEQFF.

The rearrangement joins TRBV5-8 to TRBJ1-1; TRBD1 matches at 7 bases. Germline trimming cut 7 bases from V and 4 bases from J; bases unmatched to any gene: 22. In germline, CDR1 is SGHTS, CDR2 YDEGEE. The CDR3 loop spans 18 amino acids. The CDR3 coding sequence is TGTGCCAGCGGCCCCTCCAATCTTAAGGGGGCATGGTTCACTGAAGCTTTCTTT. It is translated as CASGPSNLKGAWFTEAFF.

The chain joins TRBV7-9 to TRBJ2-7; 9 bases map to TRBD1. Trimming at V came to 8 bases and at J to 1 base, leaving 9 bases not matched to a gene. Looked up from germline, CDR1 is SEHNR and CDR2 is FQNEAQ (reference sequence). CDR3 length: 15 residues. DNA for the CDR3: TGTGCCAGCGAATCCCGGGACAGGGCGTCCTACGAGCAGTACTTC. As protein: CASESRDRASYEQYF.

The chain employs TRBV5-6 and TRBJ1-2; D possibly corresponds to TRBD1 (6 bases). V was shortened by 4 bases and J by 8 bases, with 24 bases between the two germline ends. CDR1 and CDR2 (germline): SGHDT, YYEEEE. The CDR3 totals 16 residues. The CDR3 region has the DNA TGTGCCAGCAGCCTGTACCAAGACAGGTTAGCAGAAGGCTACACCTTC. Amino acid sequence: CASSLYQDRLAEGYTF.

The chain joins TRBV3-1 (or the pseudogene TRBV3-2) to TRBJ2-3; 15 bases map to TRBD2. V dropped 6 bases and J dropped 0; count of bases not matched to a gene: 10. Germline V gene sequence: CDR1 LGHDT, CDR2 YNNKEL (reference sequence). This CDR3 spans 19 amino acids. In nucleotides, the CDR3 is TGTGCCAGCAGTCCGAACGGACTAGCGGGGGGGTTTAGCACAGATACGCAGTATTTT. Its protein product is CASSPNGLAGGFSTDTQYF.

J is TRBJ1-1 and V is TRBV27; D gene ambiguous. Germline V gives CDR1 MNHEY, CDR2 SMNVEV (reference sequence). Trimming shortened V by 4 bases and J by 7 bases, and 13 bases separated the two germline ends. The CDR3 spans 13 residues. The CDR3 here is CASSYVGSSEAFF. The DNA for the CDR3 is TGTGCCAGCAGTTATGTGGGTTCTAGTGAAGCTTTCTTT.

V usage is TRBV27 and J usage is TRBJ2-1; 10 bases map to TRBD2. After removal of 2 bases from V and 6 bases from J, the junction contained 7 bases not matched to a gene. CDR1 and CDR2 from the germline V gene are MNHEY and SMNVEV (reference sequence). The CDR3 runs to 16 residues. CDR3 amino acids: CASSLRPGLAFNEQFF. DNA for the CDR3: TGTGCCAGCAGTTTACGGCCGGGACTAGCGTTCAATGAGCAGTTCTTC.

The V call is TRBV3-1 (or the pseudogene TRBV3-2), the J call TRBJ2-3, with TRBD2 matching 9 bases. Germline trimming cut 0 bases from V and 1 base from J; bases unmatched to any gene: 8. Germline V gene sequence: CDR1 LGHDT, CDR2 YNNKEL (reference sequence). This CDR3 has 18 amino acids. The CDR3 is CASSQEGGGLAGTDTQYF. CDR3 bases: TGTGCCAGCAGCCAAGAGGGGGGGGGACTAGCAGGCACAGATACGCAGTATTTT.

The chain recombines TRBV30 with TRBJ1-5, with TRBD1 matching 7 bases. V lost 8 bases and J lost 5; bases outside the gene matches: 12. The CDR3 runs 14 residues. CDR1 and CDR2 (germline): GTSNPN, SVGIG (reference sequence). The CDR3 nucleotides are TGTGCCGGGGGGGCAACAGGGGTCCATCAGCCCCAGCATTTT. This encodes CAGGATGVHQPQHF.

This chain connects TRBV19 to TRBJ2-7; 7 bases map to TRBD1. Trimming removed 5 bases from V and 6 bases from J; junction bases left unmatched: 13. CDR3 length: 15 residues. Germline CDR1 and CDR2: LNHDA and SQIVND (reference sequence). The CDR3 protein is CASSGAATGLAEQYF. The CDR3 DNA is TGTGCCAGTAGTGGGGCGGCGACAGGGTTGGCCGAGCAGTACTTC.

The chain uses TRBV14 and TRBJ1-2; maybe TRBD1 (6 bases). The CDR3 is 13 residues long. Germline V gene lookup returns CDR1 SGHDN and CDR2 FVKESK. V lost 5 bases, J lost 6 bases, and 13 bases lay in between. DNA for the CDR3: TGTGCCAGCAGCGCCCCAGGGGTCCATGGCTACACCTTC. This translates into CASSAPGVHGYTF.

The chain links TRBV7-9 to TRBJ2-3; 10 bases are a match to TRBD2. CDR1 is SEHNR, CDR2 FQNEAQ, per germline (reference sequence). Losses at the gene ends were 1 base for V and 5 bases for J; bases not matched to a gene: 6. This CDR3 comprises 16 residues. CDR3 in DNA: TGTGCCAGCAGCTTAGGGCTAGCGGGAGTTGGAGATACGCAGTATTTT. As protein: CASSLGLAGVGDTQYF.

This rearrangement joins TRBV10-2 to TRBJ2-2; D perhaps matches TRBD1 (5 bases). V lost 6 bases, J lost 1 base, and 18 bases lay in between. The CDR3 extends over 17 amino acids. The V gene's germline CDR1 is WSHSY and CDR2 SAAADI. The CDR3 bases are TGCGCCAGCAGAGACAGCTCCAATACCGGGAACACCGGGGAGCTGTTTTTT. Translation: CASRDSSNTGNTGELFF.

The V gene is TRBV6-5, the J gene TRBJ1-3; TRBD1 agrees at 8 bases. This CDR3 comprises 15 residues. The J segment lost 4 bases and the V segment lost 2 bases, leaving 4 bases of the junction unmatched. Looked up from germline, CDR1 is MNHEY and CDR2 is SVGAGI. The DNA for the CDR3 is TGTGCCAGCAGTTACAACAGGGGGGGAGGAAACACCATATATTTT. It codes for CASSYNRGGGNTIYF.

CDR3: CASSPALSLWGGTEAFF. The CDR3 DNA sequence: TGTGCCAGCAGCCCTGCCCTCTCCCTATGGGGAGGAACTGAAGCTTTCTTT. J is TRBJ1-1 and V is TRBV5-4; no clear D. V was shortened by 4 bases and J by 5 bases, with 24 bases between the two germline ends. The germline V gene has CDR1 SGHNT and CDR2 YYREEE (reference sequence). This CDR3 contains 17 residues.